The 21 T cell receptor beta chains in this list originate from one sample, sequenced in a study of control samples from healthy donors and cancer patients. Assay used: immunoSEQ multiplex PCR; TCRdb lists only in-frame clones, some missing. The data contain some 120,000 clones, about 93% of them seen just once; the ten biggest clones take up approximately 1.7%. Sequencing was performed on PBMCs. The receptors shown here come from a man in his forties or fifties with head and neck cancer.

This clone was seen only once. The rearrangement links TRBV11-1 to TRBJ2-1; tentatively, D is TRBD1 (6 bases). Trimming cost V 3 bases and J 12 bases, with 15 bases left between them. The CDR3 runs 13 residues. Germline V CDR1 and CDR2: SGHAT, FQDESV (reference sequence). The CDR3 region is CASSFGRGQGQFF. In DNA, the CDR3 is TGTGCCAGCAGCTTCGGCAGGGGCCAGGGGCAGTTCTTC.

V usage is TRBV14 and J usage is TRBJ1-1; D uncertain. The germline gives CDR1 SGHDN, CDR2 FVKESK. The CDR3 is made up of 11 amino acids. V was shortened by 4 bases and J by 8 bases, with 8 bases between the two germline ends. The chain's CDR3 is CASSLWNEAFF. The CDR3 region has the DNA TGTGCCAGCAGCCTCTGGAACGAAGCTTTCTTT.

Concerning this clone: This sample includes further DNA sequences coding for the same CDR3. The rearrangement joins TRBV7-2 to TRBJ1-1, with D tentatively TRBD1 (6 bases). Germline CDR1 is SGHTA and CDR2 is FQGNSA. CDR3 length: 16 residues. V lost 2 bases, J lost 1 base, and 14 bases lay in between. Written as DNA, the CDR3 is TGTGCCAGCAGCTTATTATGGGGGGCGGGGAACACTGAAGCTTTCTTT. Amino acid sequence: CASSLLWGAGNTEAFF.

The rearrangement uses TRBV28 and TRBJ2-2; D remains unclear. This CDR3 region has 15 residues. Trimming took off 3 bases at V and 7 bases at J, with 15 bases between the two ends. Germline CDR1 MDHEN, CDR2 SYDVKM. The CDR3 reads CASSFGNFIIGELFF. The CDR3 DNA is TGTGCCAGCAGTTTTGGGAATTTTATCATCGGGGAGCTGTTTTTT.

The chain recombines TRBV6-6 with TRBJ1-3, with unresolved D. V was shortened by 6 bases and J by 4 bases, with 7 bases between the two germline ends. The CDR3 is 12 residues long. The germline CDR1 and CDR2 sequences are MNHNY and SVGAGI (reference sequence). The DNA of the CDR3 is TGTGCCAGCAGACCTCCGGGAAACACCATATATTTT. It is translated as CASRPPGNTIYF.

This chain uses TRBV18 with TRBJ1-4; D is perhaps TRBD1 (6 bases). The CDR3 covers 15 residues. V was clipped by 3 bases and J by 1 base, with 9 bases between them. Germline V gene lookup returns CDR1 KGHSH and CDR2 LQKENI. The CDR3 reads CASSPLQGTNEKLFF. DNA of the CDR3: TGTGCCAGCTCACCGCTACAGGGAACTAATGAAAAACTGTTTTTT.

The chain uses TRBV2 and TRBJ1-5; D may be TRBD1 (5 bases). V dropped 1 base and J dropped 5 bases, with 9 bases sitting between them. Germline assignment: CDR1 SNHLY and CDR2 FYNNEI. The CDR3 is made up of 14 amino acids. CDR3 nucleotides: TGTGCCAGCAGTGAAGTTTCAGGGTATCAGCCCCAGCATTTT. It translates to CASSEVSGYQPQHF.

The chain couples TRBV5-4 to TRBJ1-1; a possible D gene is TRBD1 (5 bases). Germline V gene data show CDR1 as SGHNT and CDR2 as YYREEE (reference sequence). The CDR3 spans 14 residues. Between the trimmed V and J ends, which lost 4 bases and 0 bases, there was a span of 10 bases. The CDR3 loop reads CASSGGTLNTEAFF. The CDR3 nucleotides read TGTGCCAGCAGCGGAGGGACCCTGAACACTGAAGCTTTCTTT. The full variable domain, with the rest looked up from reference TRBV5-4 and TRBJ1-1, is ETGVTQSPTHLIKTRGQQVTLRCSSQSGHNTVSWYQQALGQGPQFIFQYYREEENGRGNFPPRFSGLQFPNYSSELNVNALELDDSALYLCASSGGTLNTEAFFGQGTRLTVV.

V gene TRBV4-1 combines with J gene TRBJ1-1; the match to TRBD1 covers 8 bases. J lost 5 bases, V lost 3 bases, and 8 bases had no gene match. Germline CDR1 is MGHRA and CDR2 is YSYEKL. The CDR3 loop spans 15 amino acids. The CDR3 region is CASSQPGTGRTEAFF. The CDR3 coding sequence is TGCGCCAGCAGCCAGCCCGGGACAGGACGGACTGAAGCTTTCTTT.

The rearrangement joins TRBV28 to TRBJ1-5; no clear D gene. The CDR3 extends over 12 amino acids. CDR1 is MDHEN, CDR2 SYDVKM, per germline. Between the trimmed V and J ends, which lost 3 bases and 6 bases, there was a span of 6 bases. The CDR3 coding sequence is TGTGCCAGCAGTTTTAGGGTTCAGCCCCAGCATTTT. It is translated as CASSFRVQPQHF.

The chain has TRBV7-2 and TRBJ1-2; no definite D call. The CDR3 consists of 14 residues. Trimming shortened V by 7 bases and J by 4 bases, and 16 bases separated the two germline ends. Germline CDR1 and CDR2: SGHTA and FQGNSA. The CDR3 here is CASNPRNSLYGYTF. CDR3 nucleotides: TGTGCCAGCAATCCGCGGAACAGCCTCTATGGCTACACCTTC.

The chain recombines TRBV19 with TRBJ1-4; 7 bases align to TRBD1. The junction had 6 bases not matched to a gene; V was cut back by 6 bases and J by 5 bases. The CDR3 loop spans 14 amino acids. Germline CDR1 reads LNHDA; CDR2 reads SQIVND (reference sequence). The CDR3 loop reads CASSHRGANEKLFF. DNA for the CDR3: TGTGCCAGTAGCCACAGGGGAGCAAATGAAAAACTGTTTTTT.

The chain combines TRBV7-9 with TRBJ2-5, with TRBD2 matching over 7 bases. The V gene end was trimmed by 5 bases and the J gene end by 0 bases; junction bases not matched to a gene: 9. Looked up from germline, CDR1 is SEHNR and CDR2 is FQNEAQ (reference sequence). The CDR3 covers 16 residues. This CDR3 is CASSNQLAGDQETQYF. DNA for the CDR3: TGTGCCAGCAGCAACCAATTGGCGGGGGACCAAGAGACCCAGTACTTC.

This rearrangement joins TRBV10-2 to TRBJ2-5; D ambiguous. Germline V gene sequence: CDR1 WSHSY, CDR2 SAAADI. The CDR3 is 13 residues long. V was cut by 6 bases and J by 7 bases, with 15 bases left in between. In nucleotides, the CDR3 is TGCGCCAGCAGCCCGAGCGCCTACGGGACCCAGTACTTC. Translating it yields CASSPSAYGTQYF.

The genes are TRBV28 and TRBJ1-2; D uncertain. V dropped 6 bases and J dropped 3 bases, with 8 bases sitting between them. The CDR3 is 12 residues long. The germline V gene encodes CDR1 MDHEN and CDR2 SYDVKM. CDR3 loop: CASSLGDYGYTF. The DNA for the CDR3 is TGTGCCAGCAGCCTGGGCGACTATGGCTACACCTTC.

The rearrangement links TRBV12-1 to TRBJ2-4; the table names TRBD2, a call not compared with the DNA. TRBV12-1 is described as a pseudogene. CDR3 length: 14 amino acids. The CDR3 nucleotides are TGTGCCAGCAGCTCCCACGGGGGGGGAGGCATTCAGTACTTC. This encodes CASSSHGGGGIQYF.

The chain has TRBV4-3 and TRBJ2-3, with 15 bases aligning to TRBD2. The junction had 11 bases not matched to a gene; V was cut back by 0 bases and J by 4 bases. Germline CDR1 LGHNA, CDR2 YSLEER. The CDR3 loop spans 20 amino acids. Here the CDR3 DNA reads TGCGCCAGCAGCCAAGAACCGGGACTAGCGGGGGGTGATGGGGCAGATACGCAGTATTTT. Its protein is CASSQEPGLAGGDGADTQYF.

V is TRBV19 and J is TRBJ1-2, with D perhaps matching TRBD1 (5 bases). The V end was cut by 7 bases, the J end by 8 bases, with 14 bases between. Germline V gene data show CDR1 as LNHDA and CDR2 as SQIVND (reference sequence). The CDR3 length is 12 residues. CDR3 DNA sequence: TGTGCCAGTACCGGCAGGGCCCAGGGCTACACCTTC. Its protein product is CASTGRAQGYTF.

As concerns this clone: Different DNA sequences within this sample yield the same CDR3. This chain uses TRBV7-9 with TRBJ1-4; D not resolved. Germline CDR1 SEHNR, CDR2 FQNEAQ (reference sequence). This CDR3 spans 11 amino acids. Deletions cut 2 bases from V and 5 bases from J, with 0 bases between. CDR3 bases: TGTGCCAGCAGCTTAAATGAAAAACTGTTTTTT. Translating gives CASSLNEKLFF.

The chain joins TRBV7-6 to TRBJ2-5; 7 bases match TRBD1. The length of the CDR3 is 16 residues. Germline V gene data show CDR1 as SGHVS and CDR2 as FNYEAQ. V lost 1 base to trimming and J lost 3 bases; unmatched junction nucleotides: 8. The CDR3 region is CASSLGTGAPKETQYF. The CDR3 DNA reads as TGTGCCAGCAGCTTAGGGACAGGCGCCCCCAAAGAGACCCAGTACTTC.

V is TRBV24-1 and J is TRBJ2-2, with 7 bases aligning to TRBD1. Germline CDR1 KGHDR, CDR2 SFDVKD. Trimming removed 6 bases from V and 2 bases from J; junction bases left unmatched: 8. The CDR3 is 16 amino acids. The CDR3: CATSPRDSYNTGELFF. In nucleotides, the CDR3 is TGTGCCACCAGTCCCCGGGACAGCTACAACACCGGGGAGCTGTTTTTT.